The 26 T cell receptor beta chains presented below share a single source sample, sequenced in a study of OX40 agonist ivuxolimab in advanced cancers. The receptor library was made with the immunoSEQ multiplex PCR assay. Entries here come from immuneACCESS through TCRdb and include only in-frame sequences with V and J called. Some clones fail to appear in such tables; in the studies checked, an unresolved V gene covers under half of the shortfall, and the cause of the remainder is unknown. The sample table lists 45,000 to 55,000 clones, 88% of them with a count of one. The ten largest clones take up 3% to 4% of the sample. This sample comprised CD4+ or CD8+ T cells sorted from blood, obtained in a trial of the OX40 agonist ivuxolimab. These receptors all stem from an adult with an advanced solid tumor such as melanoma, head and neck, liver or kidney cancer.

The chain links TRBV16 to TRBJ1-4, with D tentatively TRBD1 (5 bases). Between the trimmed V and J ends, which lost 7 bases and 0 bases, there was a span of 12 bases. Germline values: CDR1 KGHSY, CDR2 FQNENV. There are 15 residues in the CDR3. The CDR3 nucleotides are TGTGCCAGCAACGATAGGGGTACAACTAATGAAAAACTGTTTTTT. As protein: CASNDRGTTNEKLFF.

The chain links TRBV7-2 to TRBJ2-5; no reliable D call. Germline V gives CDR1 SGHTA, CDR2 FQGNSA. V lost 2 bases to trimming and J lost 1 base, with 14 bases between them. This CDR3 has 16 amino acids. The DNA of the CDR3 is TGTGCCAGCAGCTTATATGGCCGGGCTACCCAAGAGACCCAGTACTTC. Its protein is CASSLYGRATQETQYF.

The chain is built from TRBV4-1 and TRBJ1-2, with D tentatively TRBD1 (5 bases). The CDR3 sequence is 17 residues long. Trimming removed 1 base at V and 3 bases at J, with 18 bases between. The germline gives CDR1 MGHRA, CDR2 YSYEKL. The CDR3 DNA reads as TGCGCCAGCAGCCAAGGAGCCTTGGGGGTCGGATACTATGGCTACACCTTC. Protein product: CASSQGALGVGYYGYTF.

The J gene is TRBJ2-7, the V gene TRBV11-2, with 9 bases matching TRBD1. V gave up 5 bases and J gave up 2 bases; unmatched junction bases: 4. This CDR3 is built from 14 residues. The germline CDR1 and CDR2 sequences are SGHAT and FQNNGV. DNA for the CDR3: TGTGCCAGCAGCGCCCGACAGGGGGCCTACGAGCAGTACTTC. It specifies CASSARQGAYEQYF.

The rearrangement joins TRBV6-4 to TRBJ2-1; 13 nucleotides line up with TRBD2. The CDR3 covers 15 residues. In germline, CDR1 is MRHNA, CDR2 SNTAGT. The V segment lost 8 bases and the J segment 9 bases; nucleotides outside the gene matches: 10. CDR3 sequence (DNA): TGTGCCAGCTCCCCAGGACTAGCGGGAGAGGGTGAGCAGTTCTTC. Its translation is CASSPGLAGEGEQFF.

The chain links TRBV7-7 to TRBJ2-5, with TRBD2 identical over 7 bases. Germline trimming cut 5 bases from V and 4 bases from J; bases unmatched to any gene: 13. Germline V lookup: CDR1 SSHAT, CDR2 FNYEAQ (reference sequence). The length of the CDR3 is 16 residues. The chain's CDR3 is CASSRSTGTIGETQYF. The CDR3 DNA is TGTGCCAGCAGCCGAAGTACCGGGACTATCGGAGAGACCCAGTACTTC.

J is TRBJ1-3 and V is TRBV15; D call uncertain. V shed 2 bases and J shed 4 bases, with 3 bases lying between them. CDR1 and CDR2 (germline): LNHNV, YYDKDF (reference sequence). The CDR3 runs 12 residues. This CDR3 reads CATSRSGNTIYF. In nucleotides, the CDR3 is TGTGCCACCAGCAGATCCGGAAACACCATATATTTT.

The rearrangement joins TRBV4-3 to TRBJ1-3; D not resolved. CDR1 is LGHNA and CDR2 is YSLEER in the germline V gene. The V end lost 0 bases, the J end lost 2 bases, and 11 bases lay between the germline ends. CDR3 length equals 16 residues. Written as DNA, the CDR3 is TGCGCCAGCAGCCAAGATAGGGTGGGGACTGGAAACACCATATATTTT. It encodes CASSQDRVGTGNTIYF.

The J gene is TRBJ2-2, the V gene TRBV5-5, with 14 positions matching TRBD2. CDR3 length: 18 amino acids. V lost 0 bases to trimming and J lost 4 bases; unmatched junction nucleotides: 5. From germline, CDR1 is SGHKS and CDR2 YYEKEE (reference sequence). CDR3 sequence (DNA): TGTGCCAGCAGCTTGGGACTAGCGGGAGGGCACGTCACCGGGGAGCTGTTTTTT. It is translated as CASSLGLAGGHVTGELFF.

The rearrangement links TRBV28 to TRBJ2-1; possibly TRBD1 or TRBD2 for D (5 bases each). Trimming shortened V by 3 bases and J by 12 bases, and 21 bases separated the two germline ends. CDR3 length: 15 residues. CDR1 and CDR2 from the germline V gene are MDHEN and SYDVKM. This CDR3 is CASSFSFRDQIGQFF. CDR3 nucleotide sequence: TGTGCCAGCAGTTTTAGTTTCCGGGACCAGATTGGGCAGTTCTTC.

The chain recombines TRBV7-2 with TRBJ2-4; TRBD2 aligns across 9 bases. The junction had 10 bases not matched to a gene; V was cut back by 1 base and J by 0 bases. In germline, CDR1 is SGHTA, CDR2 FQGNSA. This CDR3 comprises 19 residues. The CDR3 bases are TGTGCCAGCAGCTTAGGCGGGGGGGGTTCCTATCTAGCCAAAAACATTCAGTACTTC. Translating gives CASSLGGGGSYLAKNIQYF.

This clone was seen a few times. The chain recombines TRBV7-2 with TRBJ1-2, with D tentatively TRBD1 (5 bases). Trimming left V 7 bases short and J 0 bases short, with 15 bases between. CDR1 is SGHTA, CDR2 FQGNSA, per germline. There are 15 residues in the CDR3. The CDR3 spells CASNLGDQANYGYTF. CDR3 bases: TGTGCCAGCAACCTGGGGGACCAAGCTAACTATGGCTACACCTTC.

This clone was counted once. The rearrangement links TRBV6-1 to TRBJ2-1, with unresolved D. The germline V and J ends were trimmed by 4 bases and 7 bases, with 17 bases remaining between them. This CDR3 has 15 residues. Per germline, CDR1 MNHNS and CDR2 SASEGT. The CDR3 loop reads CASSGHTGAKNEQFF. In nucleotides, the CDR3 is TGTGCCAGCAGTGGTCATACCGGAGCCAAAAATGAGCAGTTCTTC.

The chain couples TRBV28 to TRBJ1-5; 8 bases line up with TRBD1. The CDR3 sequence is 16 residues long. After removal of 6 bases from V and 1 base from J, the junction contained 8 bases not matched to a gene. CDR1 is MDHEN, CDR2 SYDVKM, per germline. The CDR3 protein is CASSQRTGRSNQPQHF. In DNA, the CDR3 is TGTGCCAGCAGCCAGCGGACAGGGAGGAGCAATCAGCCCCAGCATTTT.

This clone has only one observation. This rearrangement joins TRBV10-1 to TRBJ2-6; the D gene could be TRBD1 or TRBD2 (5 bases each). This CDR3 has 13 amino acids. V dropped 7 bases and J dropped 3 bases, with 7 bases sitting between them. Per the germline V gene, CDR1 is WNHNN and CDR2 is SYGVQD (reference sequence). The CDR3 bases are TGCGCCAGCACAGGGAGTGGGGCCAACGTCCTGACTTTC. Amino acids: CASTGSGANVLTF.

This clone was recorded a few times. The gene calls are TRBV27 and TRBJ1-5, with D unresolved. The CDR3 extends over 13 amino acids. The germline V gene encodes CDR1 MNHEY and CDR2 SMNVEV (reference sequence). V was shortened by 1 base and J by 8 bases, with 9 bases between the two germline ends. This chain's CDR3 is CASSLYDGEPQHF. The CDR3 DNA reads TGTGCCAGCAGTTTATACGATGGGGAGCCCCAGCATTTT.

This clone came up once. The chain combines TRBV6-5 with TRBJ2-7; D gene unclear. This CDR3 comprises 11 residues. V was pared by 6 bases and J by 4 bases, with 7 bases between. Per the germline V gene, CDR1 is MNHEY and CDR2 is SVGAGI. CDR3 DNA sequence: TGTGCCAGCAGGGATCAGTACGAGCAGTACTTC. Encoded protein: CASRDQYEQYF.

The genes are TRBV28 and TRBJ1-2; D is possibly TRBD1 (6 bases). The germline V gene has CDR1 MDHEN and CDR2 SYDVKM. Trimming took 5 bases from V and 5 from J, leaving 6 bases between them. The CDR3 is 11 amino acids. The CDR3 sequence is CASSTGYGYTF. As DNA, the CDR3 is TGTGCCAGCAGTACAGGGTATGGCTACACCTTC.

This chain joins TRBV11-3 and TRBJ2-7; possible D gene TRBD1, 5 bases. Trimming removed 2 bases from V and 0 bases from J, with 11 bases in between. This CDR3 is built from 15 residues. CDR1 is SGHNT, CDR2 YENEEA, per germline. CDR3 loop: CASSLRGSGSYEQYF. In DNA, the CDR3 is TGTGCCAGCAGCTTAAGGGGATCTGGCTCCTACGAGCAGTACTTC. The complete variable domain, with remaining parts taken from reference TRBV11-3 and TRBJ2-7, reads EAGVVQSPRYKIIEKKQPVAFWCNPISGHNTLYWYLQNLGQGPELLIRYENEEAVDDSQLPKDRFSAERLKGVDSTLKIQPAELGDSAVYLCASSLRGSGSYEQYFGPGTRLTVT.

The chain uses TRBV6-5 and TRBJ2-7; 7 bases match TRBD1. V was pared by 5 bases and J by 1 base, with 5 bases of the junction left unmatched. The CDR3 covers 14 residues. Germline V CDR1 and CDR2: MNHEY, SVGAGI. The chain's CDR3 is CASSLRDRSYEQYF. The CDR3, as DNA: TGTGCCAGCAGTCTTCGGGACAGATCCTACGAGCAGTACTTC.

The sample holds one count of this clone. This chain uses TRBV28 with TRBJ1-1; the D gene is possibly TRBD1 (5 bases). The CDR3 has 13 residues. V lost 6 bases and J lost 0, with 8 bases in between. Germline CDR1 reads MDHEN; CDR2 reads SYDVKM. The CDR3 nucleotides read TGTGCCAGCAGGGGACTGCTGAACACTGAAGCTTTCTTT. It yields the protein CASRGLLNTEAFF.

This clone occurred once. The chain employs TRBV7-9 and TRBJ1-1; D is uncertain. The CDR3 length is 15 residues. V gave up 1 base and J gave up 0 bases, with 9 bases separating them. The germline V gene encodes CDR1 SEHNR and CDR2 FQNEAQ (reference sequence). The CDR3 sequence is CASSLGGSLNTEAFF. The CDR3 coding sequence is TGTGCCAGCAGCTTAGGCGGGTCCTTGAACACTGAAGCTTTCTTT.

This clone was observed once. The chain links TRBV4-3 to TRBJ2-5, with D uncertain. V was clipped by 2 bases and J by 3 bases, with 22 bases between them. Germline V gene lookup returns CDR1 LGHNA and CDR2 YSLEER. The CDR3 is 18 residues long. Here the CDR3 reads CASSQQPHPSPGKETQYF. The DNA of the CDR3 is TGCGCCAGCAGCCAACAACCCCATCCCTCCCCGGGTAAAGAGACCCAGTACTTC.

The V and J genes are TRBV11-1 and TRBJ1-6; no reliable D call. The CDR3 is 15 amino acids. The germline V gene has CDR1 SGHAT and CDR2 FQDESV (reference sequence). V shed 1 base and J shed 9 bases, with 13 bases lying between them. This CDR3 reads CASSLGLTSLSPLHF. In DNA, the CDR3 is TGTGCCAGCAGCTTAGGTTTGACTTCGCTTTCACCCCTCCACTTT.

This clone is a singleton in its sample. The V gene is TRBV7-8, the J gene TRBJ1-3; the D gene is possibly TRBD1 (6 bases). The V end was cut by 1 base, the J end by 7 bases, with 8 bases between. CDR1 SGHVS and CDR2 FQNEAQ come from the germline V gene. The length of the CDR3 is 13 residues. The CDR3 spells CASSLGTANTIYF. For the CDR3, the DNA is TGTGCCAGCAGCTTAGGGACAGCCAACACCATATATTTT.

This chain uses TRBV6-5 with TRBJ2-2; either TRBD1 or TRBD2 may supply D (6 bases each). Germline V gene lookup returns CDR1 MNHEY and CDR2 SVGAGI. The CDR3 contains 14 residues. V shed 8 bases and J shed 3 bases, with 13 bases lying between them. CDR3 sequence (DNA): TGTGCCAGCGGCCGGGGGCGTGACACCGGGGAGCTGTTTTTT. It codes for CASGRGRDTGELFF.